The clone carrying this TCR beta chain has at least ten counts. Antigen specificity is unknown. Preparing the TCRbeta library involved the use of unique molecular identifiers. MiXCR, applied by TCRdb to the PCR reads, yields one record per CDR3 protein. The repertoire holds about a million distinct CDR3 sequences, with around 30% as singletons. These data are taken from a study of T-cell reconstitution after alpha-beta-depleted transplantation in children. The study's findings and limits: Expanded graft clones numbering several hundred reportedly gave rise to alpha-beta T cells about two months after transplant. Counts and diversity of T cells one year after transplant came mostly from newly produced T cells.

The ends were cut back, 2 bases at V and 5 bases at J, with 10 bases in the middle. Germline-derived CDR1 and CDR2 are SGHRS and YFSETQ. The CDR3 is 13 amino acids. This TCR was sampled from a boy under two years old who had a stem cell transplant for SCID, so the T cells may come from the graft donor. The chain couples TRBV5-1 to TRBJ1-2; D remains ambiguous. The sequenced sample was PBMCs, mostly from graft donor cells, obtained 360 days after TCRalphabeta/CD19-depleted stem cell transplant. The CDR3 loop reads CASSFDGLYGYTF. The CDR3 DNA sequence: TGCGCCAGCAGCTTCGATGGTTTATATGGCTACACCTTC.